This section outlines one TCR beta chain sequence together with its context. Other DNA variants within this sample encode the same CDR3. Germline V lookup: CDR1 MDHEN, CDR2 SYDVKM. CDR3 length equals 14 residues. Losses at the gene ends were 3 bases for V and 5 bases for J; bases not matched to a gene: 5. Some clones are missing from TCRdb's copy, which holds only in-frame ones; the method was immunoSEQ multiplex PCR. The repertoire holds approximately 300,000 clones, with about nine tenths as singletons. The record originates from a study of blood T cell repertoires in COVID-19. Turning to the study itself: Specimens from acute and convalescent COVID-19 originated in the United States, Italy and Spain.

This sequence originates from a woman in her 30s with COVID-19, enrolled during active disease. The rearrangement uses TRBV28 and TRBJ2-7; 9 bases line up with TRBD2. Input material: peripheral blood. Written as DNA, the CDR3 is TGTGCCAGCAGTTTGCGGGAGGGCCTCCACGAGCAGTACTTC. Amino acid sequence: CASSLREGLHEQYF.